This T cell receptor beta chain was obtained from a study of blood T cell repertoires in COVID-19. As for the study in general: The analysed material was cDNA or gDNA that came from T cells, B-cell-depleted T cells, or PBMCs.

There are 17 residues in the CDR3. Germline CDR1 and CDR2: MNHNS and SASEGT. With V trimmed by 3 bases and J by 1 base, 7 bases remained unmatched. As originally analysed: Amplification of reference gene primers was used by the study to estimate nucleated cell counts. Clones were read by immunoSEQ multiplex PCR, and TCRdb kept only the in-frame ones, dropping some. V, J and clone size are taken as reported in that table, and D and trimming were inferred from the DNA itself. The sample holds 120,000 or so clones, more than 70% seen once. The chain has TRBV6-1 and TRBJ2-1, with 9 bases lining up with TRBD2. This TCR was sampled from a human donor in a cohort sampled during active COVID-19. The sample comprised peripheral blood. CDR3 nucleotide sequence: TGTGCCAGCAGTGATCTTCTAGCGGGGTCGTCCTACAATGAGCAGTTCTTC. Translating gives CASSDLLAGSSYNEQFF.